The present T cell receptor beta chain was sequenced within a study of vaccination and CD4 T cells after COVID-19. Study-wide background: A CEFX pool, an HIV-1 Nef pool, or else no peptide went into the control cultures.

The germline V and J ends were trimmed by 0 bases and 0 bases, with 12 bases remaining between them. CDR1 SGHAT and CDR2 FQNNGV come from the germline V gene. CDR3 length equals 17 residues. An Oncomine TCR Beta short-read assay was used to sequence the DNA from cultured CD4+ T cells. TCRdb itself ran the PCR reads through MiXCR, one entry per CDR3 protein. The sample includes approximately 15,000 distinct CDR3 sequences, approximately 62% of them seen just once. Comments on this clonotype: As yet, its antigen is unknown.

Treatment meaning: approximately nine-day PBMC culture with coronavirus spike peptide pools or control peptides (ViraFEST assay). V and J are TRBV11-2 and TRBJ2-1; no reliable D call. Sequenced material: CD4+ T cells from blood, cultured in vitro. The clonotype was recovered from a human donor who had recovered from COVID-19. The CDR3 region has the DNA TGTGCCAGCAGCTTAGATCTCGGCGAAAGCTCCTACAATGAGCAGTTCTTC. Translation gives CASSLDLGESSYNEQFF.